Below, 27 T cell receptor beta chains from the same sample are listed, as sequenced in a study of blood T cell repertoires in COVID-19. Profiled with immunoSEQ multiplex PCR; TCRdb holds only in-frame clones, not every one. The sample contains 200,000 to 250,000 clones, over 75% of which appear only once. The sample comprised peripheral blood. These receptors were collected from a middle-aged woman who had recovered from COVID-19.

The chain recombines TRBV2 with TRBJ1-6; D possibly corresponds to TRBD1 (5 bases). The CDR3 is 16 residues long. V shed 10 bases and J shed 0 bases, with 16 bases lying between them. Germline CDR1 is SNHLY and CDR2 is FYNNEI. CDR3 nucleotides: TGTGCCACCTCGAGGACATCTTCCTCCTATAATTCACCCCTCCACTTT. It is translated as CATSRTSSSYNSPLHF.

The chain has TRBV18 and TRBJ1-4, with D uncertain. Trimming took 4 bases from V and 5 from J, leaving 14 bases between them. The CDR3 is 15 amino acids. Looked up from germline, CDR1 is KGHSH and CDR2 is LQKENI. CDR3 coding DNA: TGTGCCAGCTCACGAGGTGGAAATGGGAATGAAAAACTGTTTTTT. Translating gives CASSRGGNGNEKLFF.

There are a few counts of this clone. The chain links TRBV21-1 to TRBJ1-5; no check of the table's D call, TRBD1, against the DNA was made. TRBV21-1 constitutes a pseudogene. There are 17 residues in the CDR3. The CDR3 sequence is CASSKGGRGGINQPQHF. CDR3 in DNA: TGTGCCAGCAGCAAAGGCGGCAGGGGTGGTATAAATCAGCCCCAGCATTTT.

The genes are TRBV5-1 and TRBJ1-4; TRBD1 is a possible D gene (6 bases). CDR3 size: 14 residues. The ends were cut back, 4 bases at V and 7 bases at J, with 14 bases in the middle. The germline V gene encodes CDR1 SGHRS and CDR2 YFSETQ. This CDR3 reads CASSRGGVGEKLFF. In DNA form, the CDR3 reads TGCGCCAGCAGCCGAGGGGGAGTTGGTGAAAAACTGTTTTTT. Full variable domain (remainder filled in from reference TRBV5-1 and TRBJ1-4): KAGVTQTPRYLIKTRGQQVTLSCSPISGHRSVSWYQQTPGQGLQFLFEYFSETQRNKGNFPGRFSGRQFSNSRSEMNVSTLELGDSALYLCASSRGGVGEKLFFGSGTQLSVL.

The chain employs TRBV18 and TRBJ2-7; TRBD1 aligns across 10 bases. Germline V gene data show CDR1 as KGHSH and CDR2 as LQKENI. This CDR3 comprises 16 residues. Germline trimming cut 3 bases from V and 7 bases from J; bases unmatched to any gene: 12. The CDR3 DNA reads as TGTGCCAGCTCACCCGTCGGACAGGGGGGGACTGGGGAGCAGTACTTC. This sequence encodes CASSPVGQGGTGEQYF.

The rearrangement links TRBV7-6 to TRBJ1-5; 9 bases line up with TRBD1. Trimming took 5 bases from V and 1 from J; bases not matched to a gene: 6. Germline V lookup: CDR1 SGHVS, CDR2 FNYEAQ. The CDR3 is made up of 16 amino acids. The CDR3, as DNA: TGTGCCAGCAGCCCCACAGGGGGCATCAGCAATCAGCCCCAGCATTTT. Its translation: CASSPTGGISNQPQHF.

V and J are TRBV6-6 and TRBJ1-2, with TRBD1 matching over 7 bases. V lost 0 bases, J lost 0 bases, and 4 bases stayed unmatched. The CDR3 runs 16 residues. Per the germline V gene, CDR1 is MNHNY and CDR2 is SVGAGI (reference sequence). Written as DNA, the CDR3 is TGTGCCAGCAGTTACTCTAGGGGGCCCCCTAACTATGGCTACACCTTC. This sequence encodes CASSYSRGPPNYGYTF.

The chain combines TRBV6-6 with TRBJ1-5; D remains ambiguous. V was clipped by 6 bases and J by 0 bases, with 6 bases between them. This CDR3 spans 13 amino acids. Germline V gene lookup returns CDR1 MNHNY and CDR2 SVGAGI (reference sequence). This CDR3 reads CASSEFSNQPQHF. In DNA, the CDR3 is TGTGCCAGCAGCGAGTTTAGCAATCAGCCCCAGCATTTT.

The CDR3 DNA reads as TGTGCCAGCAGCTTGGTAGTGGGGCCCTCGGGCAATGAGCAGTTCTTC. Translating gives CASSLVVGPSGNEQFF. This chain links TRBV11-2 with TRBJ2-1; TRBD1 is a possible D gene (5 bases). The germline V and J ends were trimmed by 3 bases and 6 bases, with 18 bases remaining between them. CDR1 and CDR2 (germline): SGHAT, FQNNGV. This CDR3 spans 16 amino acids.

The CDR3 loop reads CASSLAKTAGLSGGYTF. Here the CDR3 DNA reads TGTGCCAGCAGCTTAGCCAAGACAGCGGGCTTGTCTGGTGGCTACACCTTC. This chain connects TRBV7-2 to TRBJ1-2, with a weak D call TRBD1 (5 bases). Germline assignment: CDR1 SGHTA and CDR2 FQGNSA. The V end was cut by 0 bases, the J end by 7 bases, with 21 bases between. This CDR3 contains 17 residues.

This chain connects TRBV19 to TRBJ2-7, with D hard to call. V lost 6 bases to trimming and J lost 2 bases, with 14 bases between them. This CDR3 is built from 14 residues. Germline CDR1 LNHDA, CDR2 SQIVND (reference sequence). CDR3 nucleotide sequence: TGTGCCAGTAGATCGCTCGACGGAGCCTACGAGCAGTACTTC. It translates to CASRSLDGAYEQYF.

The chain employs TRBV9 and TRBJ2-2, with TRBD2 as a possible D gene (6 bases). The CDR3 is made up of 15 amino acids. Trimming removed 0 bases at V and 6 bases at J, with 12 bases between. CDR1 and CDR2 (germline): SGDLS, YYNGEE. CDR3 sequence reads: CASSVELASSGELFF. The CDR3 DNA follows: TGTGCCAGCAGCGTAGAACTAGCTTCCTCCGGGGAGCTGTTTTTT.

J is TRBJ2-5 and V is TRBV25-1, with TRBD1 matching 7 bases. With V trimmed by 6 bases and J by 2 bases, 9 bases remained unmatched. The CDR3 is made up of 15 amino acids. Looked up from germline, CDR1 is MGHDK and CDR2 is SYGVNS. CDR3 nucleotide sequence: TGTGCCAGCAGCAGTCCGGGACAGTGGCAAGAGACCCAGTACTTC. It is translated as CASSSPGQWQETQYF.

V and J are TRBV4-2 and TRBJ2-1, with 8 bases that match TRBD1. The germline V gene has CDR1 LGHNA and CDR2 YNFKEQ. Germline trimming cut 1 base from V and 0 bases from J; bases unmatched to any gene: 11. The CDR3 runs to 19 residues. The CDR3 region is CASSQAGSGQVSSYNEQFF. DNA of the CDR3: TGTGCCAGCAGCCAAGCTGGCTCGGGACAGGTCAGCTCCTACAATGAGCAGTTCTTC.

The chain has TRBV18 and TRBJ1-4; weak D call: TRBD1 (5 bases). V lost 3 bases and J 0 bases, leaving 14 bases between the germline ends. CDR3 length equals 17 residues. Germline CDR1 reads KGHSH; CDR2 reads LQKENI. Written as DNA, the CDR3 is TGTGCCAGCTCACCTCAGGACAAGCGGGCAACTAATGAAAAACTGTTTTTT. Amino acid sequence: CASSPQDKRATNEKLFF.

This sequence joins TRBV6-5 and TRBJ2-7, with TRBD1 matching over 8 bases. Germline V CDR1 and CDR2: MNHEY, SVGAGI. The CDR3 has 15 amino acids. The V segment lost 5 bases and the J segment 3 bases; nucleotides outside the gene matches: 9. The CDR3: CASSPRQGTVYEQYF. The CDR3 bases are TGTGCCAGCAGTCCTCGACAGGGGACGGTCTACGAGCAGTACTTC.

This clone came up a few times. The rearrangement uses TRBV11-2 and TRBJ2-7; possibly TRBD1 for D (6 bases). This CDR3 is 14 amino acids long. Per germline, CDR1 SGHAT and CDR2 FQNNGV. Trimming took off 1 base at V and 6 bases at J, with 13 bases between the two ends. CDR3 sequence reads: CASSLGQASGEQYF. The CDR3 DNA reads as TGTGCCAGCAGCTTAGGACAGGCCTCAGGCGAGCAGTACTTC.

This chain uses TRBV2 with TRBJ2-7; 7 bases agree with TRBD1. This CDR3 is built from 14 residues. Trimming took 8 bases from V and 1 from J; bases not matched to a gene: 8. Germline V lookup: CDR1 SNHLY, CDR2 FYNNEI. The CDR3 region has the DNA TGTGCCAGCCGCACAGGGGTTGGTTCCTACGAGCAGTACTTC. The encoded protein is CASRTGVGSYEQYF.

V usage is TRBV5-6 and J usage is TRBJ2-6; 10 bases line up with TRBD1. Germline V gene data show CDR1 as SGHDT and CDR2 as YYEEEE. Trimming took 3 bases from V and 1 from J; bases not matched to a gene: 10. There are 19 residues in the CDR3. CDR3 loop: CASSWGMGTGVSGANVLTF. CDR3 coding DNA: TGTGCCAGCAGCTGGGGTATGGGGACAGGGGTGTCTGGGGCCAACGTCCTGACTTTC.

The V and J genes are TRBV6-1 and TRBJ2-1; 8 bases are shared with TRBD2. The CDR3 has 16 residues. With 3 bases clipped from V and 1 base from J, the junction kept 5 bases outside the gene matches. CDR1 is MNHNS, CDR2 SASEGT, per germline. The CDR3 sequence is CASSDPGGLSYNEQFF. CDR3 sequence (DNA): TGTGCCAGCAGTGACCCGGGGGGGCTATCCTACAATGAGCAGTTCTTC.

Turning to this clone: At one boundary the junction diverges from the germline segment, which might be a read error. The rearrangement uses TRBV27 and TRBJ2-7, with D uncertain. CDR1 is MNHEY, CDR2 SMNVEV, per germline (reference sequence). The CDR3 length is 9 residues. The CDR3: CASRTTPGF. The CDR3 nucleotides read TGTGCCAGCAGAACAACGCCTGGCTTC.

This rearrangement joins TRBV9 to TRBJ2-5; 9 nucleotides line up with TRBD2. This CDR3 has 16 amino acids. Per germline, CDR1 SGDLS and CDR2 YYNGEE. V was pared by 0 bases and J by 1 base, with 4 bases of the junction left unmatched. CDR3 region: CASSVGVAGAQETQYF. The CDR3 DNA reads TGTGCCAGCAGCGTAGGCGTAGCGGGGGCCCAAGAGACCCAGTACTTC.

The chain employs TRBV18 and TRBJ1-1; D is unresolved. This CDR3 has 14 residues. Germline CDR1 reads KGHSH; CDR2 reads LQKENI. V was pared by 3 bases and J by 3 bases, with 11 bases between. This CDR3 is CASSPLSRDTEAFF. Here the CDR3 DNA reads TGTGCCAGCTCACCGCTAAGTAGAGACACTGAAGCTTTCTTT.

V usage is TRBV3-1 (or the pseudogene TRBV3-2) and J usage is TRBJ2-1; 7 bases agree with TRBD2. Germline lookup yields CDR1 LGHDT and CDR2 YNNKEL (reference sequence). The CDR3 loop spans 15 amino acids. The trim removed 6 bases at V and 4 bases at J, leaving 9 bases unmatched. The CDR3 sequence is CASSPGLDPYNEQFF. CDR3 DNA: TGTGCCAGCAGTCCCGGACTAGATCCATACAATGAGCAGTTCTTC.

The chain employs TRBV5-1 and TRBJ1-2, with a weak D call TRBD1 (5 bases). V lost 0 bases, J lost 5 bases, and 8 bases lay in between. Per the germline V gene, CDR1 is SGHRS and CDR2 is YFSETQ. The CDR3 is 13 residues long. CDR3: CASSLVAGYGYTF. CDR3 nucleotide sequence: TGCGCCAGCAGCTTGGTGGCAGGGTATGGCTACACCTTC.

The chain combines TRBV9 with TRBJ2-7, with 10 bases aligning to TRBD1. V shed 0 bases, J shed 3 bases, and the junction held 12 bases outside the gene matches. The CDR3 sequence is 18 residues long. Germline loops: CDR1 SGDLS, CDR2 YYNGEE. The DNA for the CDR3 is TGTGCCAGCAGCGTAGATGCCATCGTTGGGACAGGGGACTACGAGCAGTACTTC. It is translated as CASSVDAIVGTGDYEQYF.

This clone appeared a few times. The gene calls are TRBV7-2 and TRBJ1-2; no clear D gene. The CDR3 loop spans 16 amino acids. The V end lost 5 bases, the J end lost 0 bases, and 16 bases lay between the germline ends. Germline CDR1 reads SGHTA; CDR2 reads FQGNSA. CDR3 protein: CASSPGARVTNYGYTF. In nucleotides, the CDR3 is TGTGCCAGCAGCCCGGGTGCGCGGGTAACTAACTATGGCTACACCTTC.